This T cell receptor (beta chain) comes out of a study of T cell repertoires in cytomegalovirus infection. About the research overall: Shared public TCR beta signatures pointed to both CMV infection and a matching HLA type.

Study conclusions and caveats: Carriers of CMV and the relevant HLA type were discriminated by public TCR beta frequency. Clonotype analysis showed dominance of the ex vivo response by HLA-C-restricted CMV-specific TCR beta clonotypes.

TCRdb used MiXCR to reprocess the reads, holding one entry per CDR3 protein. The top ten clones hold around half of a sample with under 300,000 distinct CDR3 sequences, more than 15% of them seen once. At least ten counts were recorded for this clonotype. Its antigen is unknown. Trimming took 1 base from V and 3 from J, leaving 13 bases between them. This CDR3 spans 16 amino acids. In germline, CDR1 is SGHVS, CDR2 FNYEAQ. The TCR comes from a human donor in good health (CMV status not recorded). Some clones in this sample may be carry-over from other donors' samples. Sequencing was performed on CD8+ T cells from PBMCs. The rearrangement joins TRBV7-6 to TRBJ2-1; D is perhaps TRBD2 (6 bases). CDR3 DNA: TGTGCCAGCAGCTTAGAGGGAGGTCTGCTCTACAATGAGCAGTTCTTC. It translates to CASSLEGGLLYNEQFF.